The 32 T cell receptor beta chains given below trace back to one sample, sequenced in a study of blood T cells in healthy people across ages. A second PCR of roughly 7 to 11 cycles used a sample-barcoded 5' primer and a J-beta primer mix. TCRdb used MiXCR to reprocess the 5' RACE reads, holding one entry per CDR3 protein. The sample holds about 970,000 distinct CDR3 sequences, around 54% seen once. Sequenced: blood. The receptors were gathered from a woman aged 55-69 years in good health.

The V call is TRBV20-1, the J call TRBJ2-4; TRBD1 matches at 8 bases. Germline CDR1 DFQATT, CDR2 SNEGSKA (reference sequence). CDR3 size: 12 residues. V gave up 1 base and J gave up 15 bases; unmatched junction bases: 8. The CDR3 sequence: CSARGTGSTGYF. CDR3 DNA: TGCAGTGCTAGAGGGACAGGGTCGACTGGGTACTTC.

In the case of this clonotype: The junction and the germline gene differ at one end; a read error may be behind it. V is TRBV6-6 and J is TRBJ2-4; a weak D match, TRBD2 (6 bases). Germline V gene data show CDR1 as MNHNY and CDR2 as SVGAGI (reference sequence). The CDR3 has 13 amino acids. The CDR3 spells CASSDSWGDIQYF. The DNA for the CDR3 is TGTGCCAGCAGTGACTCGTGGGGGGACATTCAGTACTTC.

The chain uses TRBV2 and TRBJ2-5, with TRBD1 matching 10 bases. The trim removed 11 bases at V and 3 bases at J, leaving 6 bases unmatched. Per the germline V gene, CDR1 is SNHLY and CDR2 is FYNNEI. There are 13 residues in the CDR3. The CDR3: CAGSTGGKETQYF. In nucleotides, the CDR3 is TGTGCCGGATCGACAGGGGGCAAAGAGACCCAGTACTTC.

This clonotype turned up a few times. The rearrangement joins TRBV6-2 or TRBV6-3 to TRBJ1-5; tentatively, D is TRBD1 (5 bases). Trimming took 2 bases from V and 1 from J, leaving 15 bases between them. CDR1 and CDR2 (germline): MNHEY, SVGEGT. This CDR3 spans 17 amino acids. As DNA, the CDR3 is TGTGCCAGCAGTTACCCGAACCGGGGCACGAGCAATCAGCCCCAGCATTTT. This encodes CASSYPNRGTSNQPQHF.

This clonotype was seen only a few times. The chain couples TRBV12-3 or TRBV12-4 to TRBJ2-3; D is unresolved. V lost 1 base, J lost 5 bases, and 7 bases lay in between. The CDR3 runs to 13 residues. The CDR3 loop reads CASSLEIQDTQYF. The DNA of the CDR3 is TGTGCCAGCAGTTTAGAGATTCAAGATACGCAGTATTTT.

This CDR3 is CSARSAIWVNEQFF. CDR3 DNA sequence: TGCAGTGCCCGCTCTGCGATCTGGGTCAATGAGCAGTTCTTC. This chain joins TRBV20-1 and TRBJ2-1; no reliable D call. The V gene lost 6 bases and the J gene lost 6 bases, with 18 bases spanning the gap. Germline CDR1 DFQATT, CDR2 SNEGSKA (reference sequence). The CDR3 contains 14 residues.

The V call is TRBV18, the J call TRBJ1-5; the match to TRBD1 covers 7 bases. The length of the CDR3 is 13 residues. The V gene end was trimmed by 5 bases and the J gene end by 7 bases; junction bases not matched to a gene: 5. Germline CDR1 reads KGHSH; CDR2 reads LQKENI. As DNA, the CDR3 is TGTGCCAGCTCATTCGACAGGGCGCAGCCCCAGCATTTT. It translates to CASSFDRAQPQHF.

This clonotype was seen once. This chain links TRBV12-3 or TRBV12-4 with TRBJ2-4; the D call may be TRBD1 or TRBD2 (5 bases each). The CDR3 sequence is 14 residues long. Trimming left V 3 bases short and J 13 bases short, with 19 bases between. CDR3 protein: CASSFRGSNGEQYF. In DNA form, the CDR3 reads TGTGCCAGCAGTTTTCGGGGCTCCAATGGGGAGCAGTACTTC.

This clonotype was counted once. The genes are TRBV15 and TRBJ2-1; D may be TRBD1 or TRBD2 (5 bases each). Per the germline V gene, CDR1 is LNHNV and CDR2 is YYDKDF (reference sequence). The CDR3 runs to 19 residues. V lost 2 bases and J lost 0, with 20 bases in between. CDR3 bases: TGTGCCACCAGCAGAACGGGGCGCGCGACACAGAGCTCCTACAATGAGCAGTTCTTC. Translated, it gives CATSRTGRATQSSYNEQFF.

In its sample, this clonotype was seen once. The chain recombines TRBV6-4 with TRBJ1-4, with TRBD1 as a possible D gene (5 bases). CDR3 length equals 15 residues. Germline CDR1 is MRHNA and CDR2 is SNTAGT. V was clipped by 6 bases and J by 1 base, with 12 bases between them. CDR3 coding DNA: TGTGCCAGCAGCGAGGGGTCGGGAACTAATGAAAAACTGTTTTTT. It yields the protein CASSEGSGTNEKLFF.

J is TRBJ2-3 and V is TRBV29-1, with D possibly being TRBD1 or TRBD2 (5 bases each). Trimming stripped 7 bases from V and 8 bases from J, with 19 bases between. The length of the CDR3 is 13 residues. Germline V gene lookup returns CDR1 SQVTM and CDR2 ANQGSEA. CDR3 protein: CSALRDRMVTQYF. CDR3 bases: TGCAGCGCCTTACGGGACCGTATGGTTACGCAGTATTTT.

The chain has TRBV13 and TRBJ1-1; maybe TRBD1 (5 bases). The CDR3 covers 12 residues. The V end lost 8 bases, the J end lost 2 bases, and 9 bases lay between the germline ends. Germline-derived CDR1 and CDR2 are PRHDT and FYEKMQ (reference sequence). CDR3 loop: CASHGGNTEAFF. Written as DNA, the CDR3 is TGTGCCAGCCACGGGGGAAACACTGAAGCTTTCTTT.

This clonotype was detected a few times. The V gene is TRBV7-9, the J gene TRBJ2-7; D possibly corresponds to TRBD2 (5 bases). V shed 2 bases and J shed 4 bases, with 12 bases lying between them. Germline assignment: CDR1 SEHNR and CDR2 FQNEAQ (reference sequence). This CDR3 has 14 residues. The CDR3 loop reads CASSLIAGGYEQYF. Written as DNA, the CDR3 is TGTGCCAGCAGCTTAATTGCAGGAGGTTACGAGCAGTACTTC.

The chain uses TRBV13 and TRBJ2-7; perhaps TRBD1 as D (6 bases). The germline V gene has CDR1 PRHDT and CDR2 FYEKMQ (reference sequence). Trimming took 4 bases from V and 1 from J, leaving 14 bases between them. There are 15 residues in the CDR3. CDR3 nucleotide sequence: TGTGCCAGCAGCTCAGGGGCTCAGGGTTCCTACGAGCAGTACTTC. It codes for CASSSGAQGSYEQYF. Filled out from reference TRBV13 and TRBJ2-7, the complete variable domain reads AAGVIQSPRHLIKEKRETATLKCYPIPRHDTVYWYQQGPGQDPQFLISFYEKMQSDKGSIPDRFSAQQFSDYHSELNMSSLELGDSALYFCASSSGAQGSYEQYFGPGTRLTVT.

V and J are TRBV7-8 and TRBJ1-4; the D is unclear. The CDR3 is 14 amino acids. The V gene lost 8 bases and the J gene lost 2 bases, with 12 bases spanning the gap. CDR1 SGHVS and CDR2 FQNEAQ come from the germline V gene. The CDR3 reads CASALVRTNEKLFF. CDR3 in DNA: TGTGCCAGCGCCCTAGTTAGGACTAATGAAAAACTGTTTTTT.

This clonotype was detected a few times. This rearrangement joins TRBV5-8 to TRBJ2-7; D is uncertain. This CDR3 is 11 amino acids long. Germline values: CDR1 SGHTS, CDR2 YDEGEE. Deletions cut 3 bases from V and 9 bases from J, with 10 bases between. In DNA, the CDR3 is TGTGCCAGCAGCTCGTTCTCTGGGCAGTACTTC. This encodes CASSSFSGQYF.

The chain recombines TRBV6-5 with TRBJ2-6; D is unclear. Germline values: CDR1 MNHEY, CDR2 SVGAGI. CDR3 length equals 15 residues. The V gene lost 4 bases and the J gene lost 4 bases, with 11 bases spanning the gap. Here the CDR3 DNA reads TGTGCCAGCAGTTTCACCCGAGCCGGGGCCAACGTCCTGACTTTC. It is translated as CASSFTRAGANVLTF.

J is TRBJ2-5 and V is TRBV20-1; the match to TRBD2 covers 10 bases. The CDR3 runs 15 residues. Germline loops: CDR1 DFQATT, CDR2 SNEGSKA (reference sequence). V trimming: 5 bases; J trimming: 1 base; junction bases outside the gene matches: 7. CDR3 nucleotide sequence: TGCAGTGCTCCGCTACTAGCGGGGCTCCAAGAGACCCAGTACTTC. Protein sequence: CSAPLLAGLQETQYF.

The chain carries TRBV12-3 or TRBV12-4 and TRBJ2-1; 12 bases map to TRBD2. The CDR3 runs to 18 residues. With V trimmed by 1 base and J by 9 bases, 13 bases remained unmatched. CDR3 DNA: TGTGCCAGCAGTTTAGGCAAGACTAGCGGGAGAACTAGCGGTGAGCAGTTCTTC. Amino acids: CASSLGKTSGRTSGEQFF.

The rearrangement joins TRBV5-4 to TRBJ1-2; no definite D call. The CDR3 loop spans 13 amino acids. Germline CDR1 reads SGHNT; CDR2 reads YYREEE (reference sequence). V was shortened by 4 bases and J by 8 bases, with 15 bases between the two germline ends. CDR3 sequence (DNA): TGTGCCAGCAGCAAAATCGACAAACCCGGCTACACCTTC. Translated, it gives CASSKIDKPGYTF.

The V gene is TRBV3-1, the J gene TRBJ2-7, with TRBD2 matching 13 bases. V lost 1 base and J lost 6; bases outside the gene matches: 6. This CDR3 comprises 16 residues. Per germline, CDR1 LGHDT and CDR2 YNNKEL (reference sequence). Written as DNA, the CDR3 is TGTGCCAGCAGCCAAGTCAGGACTAGCGGGAGCTCCGAGCAGTACTTC. This codes for CASSQVRTSGSSEQYF.

This rearrangement joins TRBV6-5 to TRBJ2-3, with unresolved D. This CDR3 is built from 14 residues. Germline CDR1 is MNHEY and CDR2 is SVGAGI. V was trimmed by 6 bases and J by 0 bases, leaving 10 bases between them. CDR3 loop: CASRAGRSTDTQYF. The CDR3 nucleotides read TGTGCCAGCAGGGCAGGACGGAGCACAGATACGCAGTATTTT.

The V gene is TRBV27, the J gene TRBJ1-4, with D possibly being TRBD1 (6 bases). Trimming cost V 6 bases and J 5 bases, with 22 bases left between them. Looked up from germline, CDR1 is MNHEY and CDR2 is SMNVEV (reference sequence). The CDR3 is 17 residues long. Here the CDR3 reads CASRPAWGANQNEKLFF. DNA for the CDR3: TGTGCCAGCAGGCCCGCCTGGGGGGCGAATCAAAATGAAAAACTGTTTTTT.

This clonotype was detected a few times. This chain connects TRBV5-1 to TRBJ2-3, with no clear D. CDR3 length equals 13 residues. Germline V lookup: CDR1 SGHRS, CDR2 YFSETQ. CDR3 DNA: TGCGTTCGGAGCCTTACCGGCACAGATACGCAGTATTTT. Translation: CVRSLTGTDTQYF.

In this sample, this clonotype turned up once. The CDR3 DNA reads TGCAGTGCTAGAGATCAACGGCGCCCTGGGAATGAGCAGTTCTTC. This gives the protein CSARDQRRPGNEQFF. The V call is TRBV20-1, the J call TRBJ2-1; no reliable D call. The germline V gene has CDR1 DFQATT and CDR2 SNEGSKA (reference sequence). V was cut by 0 bases and J by 7 bases, with 16 bases left in between. The CDR3 has 15 residues.

The chain joins TRBV18 to TRBJ1-2, with a possible D match to TRBD1 (5 bases). V was clipped by 6 bases and J by 2 bases, with 16 bases between them. The CDR3 spans 15 residues. Looked up from germline, CDR1 is KGHSH and CDR2 is LQKENI. The CDR3 spells CASSPTTEGNYGYTF. The CDR3, as DNA: TGTGCCAGCTCCCCCACCACGGAGGGGAACTATGGCTACACCTTC.

The V and J genes are TRBV9 and TRBJ2-4; perhaps TRBD2 as D (6 bases). The germline CDR1 and CDR2 sequences are SGDLS and YYNGEE. Trimming removed 4 bases from V and 0 bases from J, with 14 bases in between. This CDR3 is built from 16 residues. The chain's CDR3 is CASSFSGLPAKNIQYF. CDR3 sequence (DNA): TGTGCCAGCAGCTTTAGCGGCCTTCCAGCCAAAAACATTCAGTACTTC.

This clonotype came up many times. The chain uses TRBV5-1 and TRBJ2-1; 7 bases match TRBD2. With 4 bases clipped from V and 4 bases from J, the junction kept 14 bases outside the gene matches. From germline, CDR1 is SGHRS and CDR2 YFSETQ. CDR3 length equals 17 residues. The CDR3 nucleotides read TGCGCCAGCAGCCCAGATGGGGGGAGGGCCGGATACAATGAGCAGTTCTTC. Its protein product is CASSPDGGRAGYNEQFF.

This clonotype has only one observation. V is TRBV6-2 or TRBV6-3 and J is TRBJ2-5, with TRBD2 matching over 7 bases. The end of the DNA aligns better with TRBJ2-7, so the J call may be wrong. Germline V gene data show CDR1 as MNHEY and CDR2 as SVGEGT. There are 14 residues in the CDR3. CDR3 sequence: CAIRGTGTMYEQYF. In DNA form, the CDR3 reads TGTGCCATCAGAGGGACTGGGACTATGTACGAGCAGTACTTC.

This clonotype has more than one count but fewer than ten. The DNA of the CDR3 is TGTGCCAGCAGTTACTTTCTCACAGGGAGTTTTGGGGCCAACGTCCTGACTTTC. It is translated as CASSYFLTGSFGANVLTF. The chain employs TRBV6-2 or TRBV6-3 and TRBJ2-6; D perhaps matches TRBD1 (6 bases). The germline V gene has CDR1 MNHEY and CDR2 SVGEGT. The CDR3 extends over 18 amino acids. The V and J ends lost 1 base and 3 bases respectively, with 16 bases between them.

V and J are TRBV3-1 and TRBJ2-2; 7 positions agree with TRBD1. Germline trimming cut 1 base from V and 5 bases from J; bases unmatched to any gene: 7. There are 16 residues in the CDR3. Germline V CDR1 and CDR2: LGHDT, YNNKEL (reference sequence). The CDR3 DNA follows: TGTGCCAGCAGCCAAGGAGGACAGGCCCTAACCGGGGAGCTGTTTTTT. This encodes CASSQGGQALTGELFF.

The chain combines TRBV7-7 with TRBJ2-5; TRBD2 matches at 10 bases. This CDR3 region has 15 residues. Germline lookup yields CDR1 SSHAT and CDR2 FNYEAQ (reference sequence). V shed 4 bases, J shed 4 bases, and the junction held 6 bases outside the gene matches. CDR3 nucleotide sequence: TGTGCCAGCAGCTCAGGGACTAGCGCGGGAGAGACCCAGTACTTC. This sequence encodes CASSSGTSAGETQYF.